This entry features one T cell receptor (beta chain) sequence. Its target is not known. The data are from a study of T cells in pancreatic ductal adenocarcinoma. Study outcomes and limitations: The resected pancreatic cancer cohort was biased toward the minority with early-stage disease. Blood clonality (around 0.066) did not differ significantly from tumor (about 0.11).

Only in-frame clones appear in the TCRdb table, and some are missing; sequencing was by immunoSEQ multiplex PCR. The sample records 4,800 or so clones, approximately 80% being singletons. Surgery without prior neoadjuvant therapy was the treatment of the selected pancreatic ductal adenocarcinoma patients. From germline, CDR1 is GTSNPN and CDR2 SVGIG (reference sequence). The V segment lost 0 bases and the J segment 3 bases; nucleotides outside the gene matches: 8. This CDR3 comprises 15 residues. V and J are TRBV30 and TRBJ2-7; the match to TRBD2 covers 7 bases. This TCR was sampled from a human donor with pancreatic ductal adenocarcinoma. The donor label of this sample is uncertain. Material: pancreatic tumor tissue. CDR3 sequence (DNA): TGTGCCTGGAGTGTAAATCTGGGAGGGCTCTACGAGCAGTACTTC. This translates into CAWSVNLGGLYEQYF.